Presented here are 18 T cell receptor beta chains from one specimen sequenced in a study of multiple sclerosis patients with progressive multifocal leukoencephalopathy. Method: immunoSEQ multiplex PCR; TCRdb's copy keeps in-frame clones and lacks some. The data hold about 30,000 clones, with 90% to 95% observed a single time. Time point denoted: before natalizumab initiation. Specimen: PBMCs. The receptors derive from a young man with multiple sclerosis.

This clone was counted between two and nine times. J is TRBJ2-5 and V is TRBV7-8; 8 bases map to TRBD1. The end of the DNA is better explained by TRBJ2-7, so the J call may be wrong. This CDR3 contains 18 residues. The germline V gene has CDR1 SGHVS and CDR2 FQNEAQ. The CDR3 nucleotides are TGTGCCAGCAGCTTAGCGCGCTCAGGACAGGGAAAATCCTACGAGCAGTACTTC. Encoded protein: CASSLARSGQGKSYEQYF.

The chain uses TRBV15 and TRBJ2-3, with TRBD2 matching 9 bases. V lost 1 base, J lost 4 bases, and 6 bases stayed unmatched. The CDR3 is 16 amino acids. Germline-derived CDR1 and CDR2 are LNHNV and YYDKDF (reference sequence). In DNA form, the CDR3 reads TGTGCCACCAGCAGAGGTATAGCGGGAGTGGCAGATACGCAGTATTTT. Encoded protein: CATSRGIAGVADTQYF.

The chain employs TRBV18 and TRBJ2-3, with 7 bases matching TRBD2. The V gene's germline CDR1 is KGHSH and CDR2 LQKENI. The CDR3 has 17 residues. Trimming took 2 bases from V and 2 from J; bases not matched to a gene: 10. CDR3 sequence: CASSPRGGKNPTDTQYF. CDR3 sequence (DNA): TGTGCCAGCTCACCAAGGGGAGGGAAGAATCCCACAGATACGCAGTATTTT. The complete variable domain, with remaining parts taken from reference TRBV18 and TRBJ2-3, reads NAGVMQNPRHLVRRRGQEARLRCSPMKGHSHVYWYRQLPEEGLKFMVYLQKENIIDESGMPKERFSAEFPKEGPSILRIQQVVRGDSAAYFCASSPRGGKNPTDTQYFGPGTRLTVL.

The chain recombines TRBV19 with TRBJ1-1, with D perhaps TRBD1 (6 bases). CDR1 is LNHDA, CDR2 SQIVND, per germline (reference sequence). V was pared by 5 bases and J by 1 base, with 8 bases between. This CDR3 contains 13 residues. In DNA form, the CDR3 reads TGTGCCAGTAGTTCCAGGGGGAACACTGAAGCTTTCTTT. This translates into CASSSRGNTEAFF. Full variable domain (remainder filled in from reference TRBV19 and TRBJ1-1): DGGITQSPKYLFRKEGQNVTLSCEQNLNHDAMYWYRQDPGQGLRLIYYSQIVNDFQKGDIAEGYSVSREKKESFPLTVTSAQKNPTAFYLCASSSRGNTEAFFGQGTRLTVV.

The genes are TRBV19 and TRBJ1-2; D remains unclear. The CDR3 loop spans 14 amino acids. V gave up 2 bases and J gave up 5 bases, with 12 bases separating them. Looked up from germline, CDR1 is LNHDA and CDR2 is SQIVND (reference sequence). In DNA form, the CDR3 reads TGTGCCAGTAGTATACAACTGGACCGGTATGGCTACACCTTC. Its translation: CASSIQLDRYGYTF.

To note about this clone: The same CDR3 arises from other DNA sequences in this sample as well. CDR3 DNA sequence: TGTGCCTGGAGCGCTGGACAGGGTCTGGAGACCCAGTACTTC. Translated, it gives CAWSAGQGLETQYF. The rearrangement links TRBV30 to TRBJ2-5, with 8 bases aligning to TRBD1. From germline, CDR1 is GTSNPN and CDR2 SVGIG (reference sequence). J lost 5 bases, V lost 3 bases, and 8 bases had no gene match. The CDR3 loop spans 14 amino acids.

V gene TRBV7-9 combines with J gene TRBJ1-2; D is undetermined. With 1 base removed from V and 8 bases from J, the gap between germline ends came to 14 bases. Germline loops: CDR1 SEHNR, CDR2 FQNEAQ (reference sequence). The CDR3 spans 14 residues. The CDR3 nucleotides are TGTGCCAGCAGCTTAGGCGGACTGAGCGGGGGCTACACCTTC. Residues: CASSLGGLSGGYTF.

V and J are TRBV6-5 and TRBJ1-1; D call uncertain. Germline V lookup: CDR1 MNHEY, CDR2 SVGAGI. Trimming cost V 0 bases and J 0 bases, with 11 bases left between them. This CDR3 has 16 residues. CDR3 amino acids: CASSYSRGLMNTEAFF. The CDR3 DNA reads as TGTGCCAGCAGTTACTCAAGAGGGTTGATGAACACTGAAGCTTTCTTT.

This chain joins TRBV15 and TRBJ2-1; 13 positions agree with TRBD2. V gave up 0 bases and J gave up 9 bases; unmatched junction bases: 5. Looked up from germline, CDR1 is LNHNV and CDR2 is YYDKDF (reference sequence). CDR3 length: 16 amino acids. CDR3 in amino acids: CATSRDGLAGDLEQFF. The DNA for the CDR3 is TGTGCCACCAGCAGAGATGGACTAGCGGGAGACCTTGAGCAGTTCTTC.

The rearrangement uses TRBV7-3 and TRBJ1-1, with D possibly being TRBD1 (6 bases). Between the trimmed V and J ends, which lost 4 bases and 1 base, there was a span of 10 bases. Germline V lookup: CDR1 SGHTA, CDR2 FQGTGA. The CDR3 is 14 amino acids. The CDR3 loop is CASSSPGQNTEAFF. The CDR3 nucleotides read TGTGCCAGCAGCTCTCCGGGACAGAACACTGAAGCTTTCTTT. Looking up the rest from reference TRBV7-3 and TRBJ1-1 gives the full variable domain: GAGVSQTPSNKVTEKGKYVELRCDPISGHTALYWYRQSLGQGPEFLIYFQGTGAADDSGLPNDRFFAVRPEGSVSTLKIQRTERGDSAVYLCASSSPGQNTEAFFGQGTRLTVV.

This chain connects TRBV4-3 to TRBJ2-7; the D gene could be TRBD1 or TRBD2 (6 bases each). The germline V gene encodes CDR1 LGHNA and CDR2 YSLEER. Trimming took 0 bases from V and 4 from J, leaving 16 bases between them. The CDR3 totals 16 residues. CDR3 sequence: CASSQDFPGARYEQYF. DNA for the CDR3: TGCGCCAGCAGCCAAGATTTTCCGGGGGCGCGGTACGAGCAGTACTTC.

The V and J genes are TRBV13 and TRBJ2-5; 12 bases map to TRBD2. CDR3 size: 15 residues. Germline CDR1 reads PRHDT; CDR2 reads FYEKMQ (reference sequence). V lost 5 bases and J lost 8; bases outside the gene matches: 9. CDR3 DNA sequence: TGTGCCAGCAGCCGCCAGACTAGCGGGAGAGAAACCCAGTACTTC. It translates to CASSRQTSGRETQYF. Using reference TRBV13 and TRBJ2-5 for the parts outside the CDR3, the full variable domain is AAGVIQSPRHLIKEKRETATLKCYPIPRHDTVYWYQQGPGQDPQFLISFYEKMQSDKGSIPDRFSAQQFSDYHSELNMSSLELGDSALYFCASSRQTSGRETQYFGPGTRLLVL.

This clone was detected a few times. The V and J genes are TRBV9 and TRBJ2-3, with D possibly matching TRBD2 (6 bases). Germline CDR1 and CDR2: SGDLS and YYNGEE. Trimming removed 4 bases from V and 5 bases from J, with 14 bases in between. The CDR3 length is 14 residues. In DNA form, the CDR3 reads TGTGCCAGCAGCTCCGGACTACTTGAAGATACGCAGTATTTT. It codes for CASSSGLLEDTQYF.

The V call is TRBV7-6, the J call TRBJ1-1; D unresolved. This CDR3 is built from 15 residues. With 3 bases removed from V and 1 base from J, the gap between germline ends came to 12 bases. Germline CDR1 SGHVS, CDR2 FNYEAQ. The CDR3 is CASSFPWGRNTEAFF. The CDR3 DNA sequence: TGTGCCAGCAGCTTCCCGTGGGGTAGGAACACTGAAGCTTTCTTT.

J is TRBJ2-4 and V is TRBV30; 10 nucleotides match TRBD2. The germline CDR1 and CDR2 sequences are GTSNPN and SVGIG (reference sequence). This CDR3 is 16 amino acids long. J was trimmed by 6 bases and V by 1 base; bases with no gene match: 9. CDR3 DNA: TGTGCCTGGAGTGGCCCTAGCGGGAGCTTTAGAAACATTCAGTACTTC. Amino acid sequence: CAWSGPSGSFRNIQYF.

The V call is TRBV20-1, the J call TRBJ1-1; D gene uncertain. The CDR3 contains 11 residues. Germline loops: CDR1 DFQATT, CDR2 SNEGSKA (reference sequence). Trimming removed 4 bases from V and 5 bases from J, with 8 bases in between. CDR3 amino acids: CSAIVRTEAFF. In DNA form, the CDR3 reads TGCAGTGCTATAGTCCGGACTGAAGCTTTCTTT.

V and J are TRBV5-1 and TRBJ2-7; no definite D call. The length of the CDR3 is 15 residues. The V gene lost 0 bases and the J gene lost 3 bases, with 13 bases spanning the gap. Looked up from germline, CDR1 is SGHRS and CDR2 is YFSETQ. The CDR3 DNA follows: TGCGCCAGCAGCTTGGACGGTACGCTCAACTACGAGCAGTACGTC. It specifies CASSLDGTLNYEQYV.

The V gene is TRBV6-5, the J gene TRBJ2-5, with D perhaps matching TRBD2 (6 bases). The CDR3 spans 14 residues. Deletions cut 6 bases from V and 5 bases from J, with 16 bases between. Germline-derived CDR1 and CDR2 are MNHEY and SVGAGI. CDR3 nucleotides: TGTGCCAGCAGGTCTCGGGAGATCAAGGAGACCCAGTACTTC. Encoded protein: CASRSREIKETQYF.